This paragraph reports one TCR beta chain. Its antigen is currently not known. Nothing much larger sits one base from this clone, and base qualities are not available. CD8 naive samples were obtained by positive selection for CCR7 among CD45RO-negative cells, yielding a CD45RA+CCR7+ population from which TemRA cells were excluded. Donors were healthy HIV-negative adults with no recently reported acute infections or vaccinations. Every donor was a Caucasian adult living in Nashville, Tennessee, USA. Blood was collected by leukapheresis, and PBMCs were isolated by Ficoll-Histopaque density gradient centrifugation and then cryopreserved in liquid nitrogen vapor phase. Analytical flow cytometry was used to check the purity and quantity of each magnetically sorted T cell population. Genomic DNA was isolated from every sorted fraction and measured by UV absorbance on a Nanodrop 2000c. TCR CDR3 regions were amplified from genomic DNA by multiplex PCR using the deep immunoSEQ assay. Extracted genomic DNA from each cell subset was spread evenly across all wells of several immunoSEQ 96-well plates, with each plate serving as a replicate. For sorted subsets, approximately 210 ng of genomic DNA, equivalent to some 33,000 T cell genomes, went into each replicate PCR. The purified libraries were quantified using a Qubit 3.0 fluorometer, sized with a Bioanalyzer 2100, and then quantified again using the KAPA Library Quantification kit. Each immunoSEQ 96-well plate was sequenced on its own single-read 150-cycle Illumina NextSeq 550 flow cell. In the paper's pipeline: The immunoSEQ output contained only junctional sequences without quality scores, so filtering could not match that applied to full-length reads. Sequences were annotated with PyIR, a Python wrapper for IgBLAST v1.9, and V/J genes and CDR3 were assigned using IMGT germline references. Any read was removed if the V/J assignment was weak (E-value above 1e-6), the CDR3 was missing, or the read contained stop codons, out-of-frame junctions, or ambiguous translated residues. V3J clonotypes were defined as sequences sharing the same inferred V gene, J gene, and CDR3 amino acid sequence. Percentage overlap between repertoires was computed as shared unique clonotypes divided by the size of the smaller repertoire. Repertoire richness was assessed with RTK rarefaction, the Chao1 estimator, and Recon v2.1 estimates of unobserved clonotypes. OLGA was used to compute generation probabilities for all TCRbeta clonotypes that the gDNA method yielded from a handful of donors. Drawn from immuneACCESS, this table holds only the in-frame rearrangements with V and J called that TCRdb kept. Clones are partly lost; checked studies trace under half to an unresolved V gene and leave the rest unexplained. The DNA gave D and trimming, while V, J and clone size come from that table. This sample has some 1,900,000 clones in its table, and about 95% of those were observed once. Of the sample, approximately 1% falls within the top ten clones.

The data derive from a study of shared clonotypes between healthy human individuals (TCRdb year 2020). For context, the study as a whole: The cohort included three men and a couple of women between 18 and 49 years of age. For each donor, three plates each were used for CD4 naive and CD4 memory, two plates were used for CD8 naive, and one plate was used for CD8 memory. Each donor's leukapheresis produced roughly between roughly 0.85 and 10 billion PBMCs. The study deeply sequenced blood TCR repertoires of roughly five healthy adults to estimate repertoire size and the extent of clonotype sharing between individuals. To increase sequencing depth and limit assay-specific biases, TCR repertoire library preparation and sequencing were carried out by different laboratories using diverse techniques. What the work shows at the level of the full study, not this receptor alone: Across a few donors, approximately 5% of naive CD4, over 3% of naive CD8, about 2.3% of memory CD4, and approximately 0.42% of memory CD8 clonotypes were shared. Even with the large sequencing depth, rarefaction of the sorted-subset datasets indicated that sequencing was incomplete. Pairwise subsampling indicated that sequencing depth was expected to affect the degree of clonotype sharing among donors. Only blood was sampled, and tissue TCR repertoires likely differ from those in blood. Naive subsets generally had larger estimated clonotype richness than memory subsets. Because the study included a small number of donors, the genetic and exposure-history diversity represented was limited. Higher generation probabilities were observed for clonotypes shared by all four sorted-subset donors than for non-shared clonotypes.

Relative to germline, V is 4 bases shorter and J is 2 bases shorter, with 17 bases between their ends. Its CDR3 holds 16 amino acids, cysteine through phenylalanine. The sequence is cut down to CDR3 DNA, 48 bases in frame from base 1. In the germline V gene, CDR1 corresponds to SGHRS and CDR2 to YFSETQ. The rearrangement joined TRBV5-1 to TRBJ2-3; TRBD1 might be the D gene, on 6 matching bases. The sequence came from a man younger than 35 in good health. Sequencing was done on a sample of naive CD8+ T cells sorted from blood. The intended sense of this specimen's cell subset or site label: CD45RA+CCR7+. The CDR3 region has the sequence CASSLHREFNTDTQYF. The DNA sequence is TGCGCCAGCAGCCTACACAGGGAATTCAACACAGATACGCAGTATTTT.